The next 3 T cell receptor beta chains were all read from a single sample in a study of T cells in tuberculosis (dated by TCRdb to the late 2010s). The method behind the library was the immunoSEQ multiplex PCR assay. Imported from immuneACCESS, the table was reduced by TCRdb to in-frame sequences with V and J called. These copies leave out some clones; in studies compared against another copy, an unresolved V gene accounts for under half, and the cause of the remainder is not known. For this sample the table gives about 88,000 clones, of which approximately 91% were detected only once. The top ten hold 1.5% to 2% of the sample. After being thawed and rested overnight, PBMC were stained with GMM-loaded CD1B tetramer, a Live/Dead dye and anti-CD3, and were then sorted on a FACS Aria II. C32 glucose monomycolate purified from Rhodococcus equi was loaded onto CD1B tetramers. The sequencing sample was made of CD1b-GMM tetramer-negative cells sorted from PBMCs. The sample's cell subset or site, from its label and the paper: T cells not binding CD1B-GMM tetramer, sorted from same donor. The origin of the receptors is an adult woman with latent tuberculosis.

The chain couples TRBV10-2 to TRBJ2-7, with 9 bases matching TRBD2. Trimming took 3 bases from V and 4 from J; bases not matched to a gene: 13. This CDR3 comprises 17 residues. Germline V gene lookup returns CDR1 WSHSY and CDR2 SAAADI. For the CDR3, the DNA is TGCGCCAGCAGTGAAATGGGGCTAGCGGGGATCGATTACGAGCAGTACTTC. Amino acid sequence: CASSEMGLAGIDYEQYF.

This chain connects TRBV10-3 to TRBJ1-5, with 7 bases fitting TRBD1. Trimming at V came to 0 bases and at J to 2 bases, leaving 1 base not matched to a gene. Germline CDR1 is ENHRY and CDR2 is SYGVKD. The CDR3 runs 15 residues. The CDR3 loop is CAISESDRRNQPQHF. CDR3 nucleotides: TGTGCCATCAGTGAGTCGGACAGGCGCAATCAGCCCCAGCATTTT.

CDR3 coding DNA: TGTGCCTGGAGTATACGGAGGTTCAATGAGCAGTTCTTC. It is translated as CAWSIRRFNEQFF. This chain joins TRBV30 and TRBJ2-1; perhaps TRBD2 as D (5 bases). The length of the CDR3 is 13 residues. The V end lost 2 bases, the J end lost 6 bases, and 11 bases lay between the germline ends. Germline CDR1 reads GTSNPN; CDR2 reads SVGIG (reference sequence).